This paragraph covers one T cell receptor beta chain sequence. Its antigen is not known. Each sorted subset replicate got 200 ng genomic DNA, tens of thousands of genomes. Some clones are missing from TCRdb's copy, which holds only in-frame ones; the method was immunoSEQ multiplex PCR. The data show approximately 590,000 clones, 95% seen once. Terminally differentiated effector memory CD45RA+ cells were excluded from the naive CD8 cells, which were CD45RO-negative and positively selected for CCR7. Recent acute infections and vaccinations were absent in the healthy HIV-negative adult donors. The source of the sample is a study of shared clonotypes between healthy human individuals. Germline CDR1 is SGHRS and CDR2 is YFSETQ. The V and J ends lost 0 bases and 4 bases respectively, with 11 bases between them. The CDR3 runs 15 residues. General observations from the study: Clonotypes shared by all four sorted-subset donors had higher generation probabilities than non-shared clonotypes.

This clonotype was sampled from a woman aged 25 to 45 in good health. Material: naive CD8+ T cells sorted from blood. This rearrangement joins TRBV5-1 to TRBJ2-1; a weak D match, TRBD2 (5 bases). The CDR3 sequence: CASSLAGVEYNEQFF. CDR3 bases: TGCGCCAGCAGCTTGGCCGGGGTAGAGTACAATGAGCAGTTCTTC. Filled out from reference TRBV5-1 and TRBJ2-1, the complete variable domain reads KAGVTQTPRYLIKTRGQQVTLSCSPISGHRSVSWYQQTPGQGLQFLFEYFSETQRNKGNFPGRFSGRQFSNSRSEMNVSTLELGDSALYLCASSLAGVEYNEQFFGPGTRLTVL.